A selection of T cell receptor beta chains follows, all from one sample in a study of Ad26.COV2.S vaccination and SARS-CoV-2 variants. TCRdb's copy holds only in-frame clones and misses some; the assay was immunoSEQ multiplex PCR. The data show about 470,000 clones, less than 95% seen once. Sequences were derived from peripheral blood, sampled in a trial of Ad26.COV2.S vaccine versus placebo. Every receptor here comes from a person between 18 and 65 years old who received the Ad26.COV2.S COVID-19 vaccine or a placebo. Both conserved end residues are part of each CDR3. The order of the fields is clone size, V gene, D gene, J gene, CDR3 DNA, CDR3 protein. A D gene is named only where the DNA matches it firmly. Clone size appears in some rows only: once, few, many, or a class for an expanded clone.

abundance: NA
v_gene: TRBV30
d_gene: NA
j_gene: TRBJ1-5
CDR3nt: TGTGCCTGGAGCGACGGCAGGGACGCGCCCCAGCATTTT
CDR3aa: CAWSDGRDAPQHF

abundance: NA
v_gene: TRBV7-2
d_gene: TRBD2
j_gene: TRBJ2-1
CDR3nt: TGTGCCAGCAGCCCTGGACTAGCGGGAGGAAGCTCCTACAATGAGCAGTTCTTC
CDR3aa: CASSPGLAGGSSYNEQFF

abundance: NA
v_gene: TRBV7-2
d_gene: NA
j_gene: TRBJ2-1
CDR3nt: TGTGCCAGCAGCCCTACCCGGACTACTAGCTCCTACAATGAGCAGTTCTTC
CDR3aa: CASSPTRTTSSYNEQFF

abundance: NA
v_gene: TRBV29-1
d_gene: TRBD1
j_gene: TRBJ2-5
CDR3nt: TGCAGCGTAGAAACAGGGGGCAAGGGAGAGACCCAGTACTTC
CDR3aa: CSVETGGKGETQYF

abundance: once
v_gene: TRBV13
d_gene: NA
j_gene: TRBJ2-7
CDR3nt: TGTGCCAGCAGCCCGACCCCATTGAGGGAGCAGTACTTC
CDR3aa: CASSPTPLREQYF

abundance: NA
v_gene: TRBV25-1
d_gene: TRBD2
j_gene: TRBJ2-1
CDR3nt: TGTGCCAGCAGTGAATGGGGACTAGCGGGAGACAATGAGCAGTTCTTC
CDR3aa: CASSEWGLAGDNEQFF

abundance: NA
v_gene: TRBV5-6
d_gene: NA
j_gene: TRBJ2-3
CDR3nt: TGTGCCAGCAGCGCCGGGGGACCGGCTTGGGAAGATACGCAGTATTTT
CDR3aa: CASSAGGPAWEDTQYF

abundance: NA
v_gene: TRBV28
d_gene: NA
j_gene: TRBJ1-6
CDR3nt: TGTGCCAGCAGCCCAGGGACACAAAATTCACCCCTCCACTTT
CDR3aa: CASSPGTQNSPLHF

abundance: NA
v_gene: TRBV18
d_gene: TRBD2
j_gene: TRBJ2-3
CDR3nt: TGTGCCAGCTCCGACGGACTAGCTTCGAATACGCAGTATTTT
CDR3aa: CASSDGLASNTQYF

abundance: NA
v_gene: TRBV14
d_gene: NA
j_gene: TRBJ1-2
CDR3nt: TGTGCCAGCAGCCAAGCCCCCCGTGGCTACACCTTC
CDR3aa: CASSQAPRGYTF

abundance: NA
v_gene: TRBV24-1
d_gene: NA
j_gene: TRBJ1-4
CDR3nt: TGTGCCACCAGTGATCGGGGTTATCCTAATGAAAAACTGTTTTTT
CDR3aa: CATSDRGYPNEKLFF

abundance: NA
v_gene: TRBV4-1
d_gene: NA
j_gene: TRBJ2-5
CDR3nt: TGCGCCAGCAGCCAAGCGATCCAGGGGGGGGCAGAACAACAAGAGACCCAGTACTTC
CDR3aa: CASSQAIQGGAEQQETQYF

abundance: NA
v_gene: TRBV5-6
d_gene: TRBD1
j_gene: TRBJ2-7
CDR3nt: TGTGCCAGCAGCCGACTGGACAGGGAATTATACGAGCAGTACTTC
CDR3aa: CASSRLDRELYEQYF

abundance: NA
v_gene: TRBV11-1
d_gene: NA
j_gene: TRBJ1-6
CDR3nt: TGTGCCAGCAGCTTAGGCCCCGGCCGCGGGGGTTCACCCCTCCACTTT
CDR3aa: CASSLGPGRGGSPLHF

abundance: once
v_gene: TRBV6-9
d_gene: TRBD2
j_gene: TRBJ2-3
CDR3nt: TGTGCCAGCAGTCCGGGAGGGGACGCAGATACGCAGTATTTT
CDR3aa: CASSPGGDADTQYF

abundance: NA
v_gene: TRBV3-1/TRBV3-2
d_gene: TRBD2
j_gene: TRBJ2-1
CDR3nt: TGTGCCAGCAGCACTCCAGCGGGAGGGTACAATGAGCAGTTCTTC
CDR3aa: CASSTPAGGYNEQFF

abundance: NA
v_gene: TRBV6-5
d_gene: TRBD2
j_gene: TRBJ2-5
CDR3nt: TGTGCCCGCCGCGCGGGGGGAGGCGCGGGGGAGACCCAGTACTTC
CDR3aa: CARRAGGGAGETQYF

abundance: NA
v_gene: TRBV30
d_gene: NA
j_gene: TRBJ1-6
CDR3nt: TGTGCCTGGAGTGGTAATTCACCCCTCCACTTT
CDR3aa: CAWSGNSPLHF

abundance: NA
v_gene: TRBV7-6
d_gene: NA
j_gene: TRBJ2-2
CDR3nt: TGTGCCAGCAGCTTAAGGGGGAGGGTCATCGGGGAGCTGTTTTTT
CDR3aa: CASSLRGRVIGELFF

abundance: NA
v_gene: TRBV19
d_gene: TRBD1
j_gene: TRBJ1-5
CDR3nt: TGTGCCAGTAGGGACAGGGGAAACGGCAATCAGCCCCAGCATTTT
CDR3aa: CASRDRGNGNQPQHF

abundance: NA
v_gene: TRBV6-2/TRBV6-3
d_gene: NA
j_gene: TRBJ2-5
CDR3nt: TGTGCCAGCAGTTACACGGGCGGCTGGAAGGGAGAGACCCAGTACTTC
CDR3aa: CASSYTGGWKGETQYF

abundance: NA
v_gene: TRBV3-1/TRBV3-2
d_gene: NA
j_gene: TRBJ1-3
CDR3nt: TGTGCCAGCAGCTGGTTGGGCGGCTCTGGAAACACCATATATTTT
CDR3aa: CASSWLGGSGNTIYF

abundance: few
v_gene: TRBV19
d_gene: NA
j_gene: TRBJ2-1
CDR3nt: TGTGCCAGTAGTATATCCGGGACCCAGGGGAATGAGCAGTTCTTC
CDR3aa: CASSISGTQGNEQFF

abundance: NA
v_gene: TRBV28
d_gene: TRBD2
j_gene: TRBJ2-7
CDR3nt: TGTGCCAGCAGAGGATGGACTAGCACCTACGAGCAGTACTTC
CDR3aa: CASRGWTSTYEQYF